The present T cell receptor (beta chain) was sequenced within a study of blood T cell repertoires in COVID-19. Study background: Sites across the United States, Italy and Spain contributed samples from acute and convalescent COVID-19. In each case, the material was cDNA or gDNA derived from T cells, B-cell-depleted T cells, or PBMCs.

Original processing notes: Amplified reference gene primers provided the basis for estimating nucleated cell counts. Some clones are missing from TCRdb's copy, which holds only in-frame ones; the method was immunoSEQ multiplex PCR. D and trimming come from the DNA, and the V and J calls and clone size come from that table. The table records about 170,000 clones, about 88% of them present only once. V shed 3 bases and J shed 6 bases, with 12 bases lying between them. Germline V gene lookup returns CDR1 MNHEY and CDR2 SVGAGI. CDR3 length: 14 residues. The rearrangement uses TRBV6-5 and TRBJ2-1; TRBD1 might be the D (6 bases). This clonotype was obtained from a middle-aged man who had recovered from COVID-19. The specimen was peripheral blood. CDR3 DNA: TGTGCCAGCAGTTATAGGGGGAGCGGCAATGAGCAGTTCTTC. It yields the protein CASSYRGSGNEQFF.